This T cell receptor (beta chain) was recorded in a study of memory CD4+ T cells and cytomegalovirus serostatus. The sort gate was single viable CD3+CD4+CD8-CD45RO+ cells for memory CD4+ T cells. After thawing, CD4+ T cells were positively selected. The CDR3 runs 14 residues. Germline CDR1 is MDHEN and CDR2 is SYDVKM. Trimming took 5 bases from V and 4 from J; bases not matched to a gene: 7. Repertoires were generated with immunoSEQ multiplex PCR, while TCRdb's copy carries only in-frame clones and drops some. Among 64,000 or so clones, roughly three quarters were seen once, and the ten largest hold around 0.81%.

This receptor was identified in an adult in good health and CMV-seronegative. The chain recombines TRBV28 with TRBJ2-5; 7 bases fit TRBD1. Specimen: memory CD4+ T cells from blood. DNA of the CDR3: TGTGCCAGCAGTAACAGGGGCCGGCGAGAGACCCAGTACTTC. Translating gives CASSNRGRRETQYF.